The rows below give T cell receptor beta chains drawn from one sample of a study of cytomegalovirus exposure and HLA in healthy donors. The assay was immunoSEQ multiplex PCR, and TCRdb's table has in-frame clones only and misses some. The sample lists about 250,000 clones; around 80% were seen once. Sequencing used PBMCs. All receptors come from a boy aged 5-17 years in good health and CMV-seronegative. Both conserved end residues are part of each CDR3. A D gene is named only where the DNA matches it firmly.

>TRBV5-6|TRBJ1-2|NA
CASSLGRGMGGYTF
TGTGCCAGCAGCTTGGGTCGAGGGATGGGCGGCTACACCTTC
>TRBV9|TRBJ1-1|NA
CASSVGQDGTEAFF
TGTGCCAGCAGCGTAGGACAGGACGGCACTGAAGCTTTCTTT
>TRBV10-3|TRBJ1-2|NA
CAISQGTSNYGYTF
TGTGCCATCAGCCAGGGGACCTCTAACTATGGCTACACCTTC
>TRBV11-3|TRBJ2-3|NA
CASSPSLSTDTQYF
TGTGCCAGCAGCCCGAGCCTTTCCACAGATACGCAGTATTTT
>TRBV21-1|TRBJ1-5|NA
CASSKYLGQNSNQPQHF
TGTGCCAGCAGCAAATACTTGGGACAGAATAGCAATCAGCCCCAGCATTTT
>TRBV5-4|TRBJ2-7|TRBD2
CASSLGRLAGSYEQYF
TGTGCCAGCAGCTTGGGTCGCCTAGCGGGGTCCTACGAGCAGTACTTC
>TRBV2|TRBJ2-3|NA
CASSLTDTQYF
TGTGCCAGCAGTTTAACAGATACGCAGTATTTT
>TRBV7-8|TRBJ2-1|NA
CASSLRTDNEQFF
TGTGCCAGCAGCCTAAGGACAGACAATGAGCAGTTCTTC
>TRBV30|TRBJ1-3|NA
CAWSVQVGNTIYF
TGTGCCTGGAGTGTGCAGGTCGGAAACACCATATATTTT
>TRBV30|TRBJ2-4|TRBD1
CAWSVPATGIGKNIQYF
TGTGCCTGGAGTGTACCCGCGACAGGGATAGGCAAAAACATTCAGTACTTC
>TRBV7-9|TRBJ2-1|NA
CARGAVYDNEQFF
TGTGCCAGGGGAGCGGTTTACGACAATGAGCAGTTCTTC
>TRBV5-8|TRBJ1-3|TRBD1
CASGGQGSGNTIYF
TGTGCCAGCGGGGGACAGGGGTCTGGAAACACCATATATTTT
>TRBV10-3|TRBJ2-7|NA
CATNRQDRNEQYF
TGTGCCACCAACCGACAGGACCGGAACGAGCAGTACTTC